This T cell receptor (beta chain) was recovered during a study of blood T cell repertoires in COVID-19 (dated by TCRdb to 2018 to 2021). As for the study more broadly: Collaborator samples came from the United States, Italy and Spain and covered acute and convalescent phases of COVID-19. The material from the prospective study consisted of cDNA or gDNA derived from T cells, B-cell-depleted T cells, or PBMCs. Deeply sampled blood TCRbeta repertoires from subjects exposed to, actively infected with, or recovered from COVID-19 were included in the dataset. The repertoires were released in a freely available public database intended as a resource for research on the immune response to SARS-CoV-2. The samples were drawn from two sources: the first 160 participants of the ongoing ImmuneRACE study, and 1,000 to 1,500 subjects contributed by 6 global collaborators. A de-identified subject ID, COVID-19 status, age in years and sex were almost always included in the sample metadata. Where available, HLA class I and class II types were obtained from metadata supplied by the sample provider rather than from assay-based typing. Findings and caveats that apply to the study as a whole: The amount of clinical and demographic metadata varied by source and participant and was provided uncurated.

One collaborating source in Seattle enrolled patients during active infection and followed them longitudinally through the course of disease. Collaborating institutions collected whole blood in K2EDTA tubes following their own protocols. Collaborator samples were shipped for TCRbeta analysis as frozen whole blood, isolated PBMCs, or DNA extracted from either sample type. TCRbeta CDR3 regions were amplified from genomic DNA by means of the immunoSEQ Assay, a bias-controlled multiplex PCR. Per the authors' processing: The number of nucleated cells in each sample was estimated by amplification of reference gene primers within the assay. To quantify the absolute abundance of each unique TCRbeta CDR3 rearrangement, sequence reads were collapsed and filtered. Productive Simpson clonality was computed per sample as the square root of Simpson's diversity index over productive rearrangements. TCRdb obtained this table from immuneACCESS and retained in-frame rearrangements with V and J assigned. These tables miss some clones; where compared with another copy, unresolved V genes account for less than half of the shortfall, and the remainder is unexplained. The V and J calls and clone size are taken from that table; D and trimming were inferred from the DNA. Here the sample has 310,000 or so clones; more than 70% occur a single time. The ten largest account for roughly 10% of the sample.

As for this clone: This receptor's antigen is unknown. Nothing much larger sits one base from this clone, and base qualities are not available.

As encoded in the germline V gene, CDR1 is KGHSH while CDR2 is LQKENI. Trimming leaves V shorter by 0 bases and J shorter by 5 bases, with the junction holding 1 base beyond the gene matches. The CDR3 runs 14 amino acids, cysteine and phenylalanine included. Left in the record is the CDR3 DNA by itself, 42 bases read in frame from the first base. The receptor chain draws on TRBV18 and TRBJ2-7, with TRBD2 matching 10 junction bases. The TCR sequence derives from a woman aged 25-40 years with COVID-19, enrolled during active disease. Specimen: peripheral blood. The CDR3 reads as follows: CASSPPSGRDEQYF. The nucleotide sequence is TGTGCCAGCTCACCACCGAGCGGGAGGGACGAGCAGTACTTC.